Following are 24 T cell receptor beta chains from one sample sequenced in a study of T cell responses to AZD1222 COVID-19 vaccine. Profiling relied on immunoSEQ multiplex PCR, and the TCRdb table lists in-frame clones only, not all of them. The sample holds more than 80,000 clones; about 94% are singletons and the top ten take approximately 3.1%. The material sequenced was peripheral blood, taken 28 days after the second AZD1222 dose. The receptors come from an adult who received the AZD1222 COVID-19 vaccine.

The chain is built from TRBV28 and TRBJ1-1; D ambiguous. Trimming left V 5 bases short and J 0 bases short, with 7 bases between. Germline V gives CDR1 MDHEN, CDR2 SYDVKM. There are 13 residues in the CDR3. DNA for the CDR3: TGTGCCAGCAGTCTCACGGTGAACACTGAAGCTTTCTTT. Encoded protein: CASSLTVNTEAFF.

In this sample, this clone turned up a few times. This sequence joins TRBV7-2 and TRBJ1-3; D might be TRBD1 (5 bases). Germline CDR1 and CDR2: SGHTA and FQGNSA. Trimming took off 5 bases at V and 0 bases at J, with 14 bases between the two ends. This CDR3 spans 16 amino acids. CDR3 protein: CASSPRGGNSGNTIYF. The CDR3 DNA sequence: TGTGCCAGCAGCCCTCGGGGGGGGAACTCTGGAAACACCATATATTTT.

The chain recombines TRBV28 with TRBJ1-3; TRBD1 agrees at 7 bases. With V trimmed by 5 bases and J by 0 bases, 10 bases remained unmatched. Germline lookup yields CDR1 MDHEN and CDR2 SYDVKM. CDR3 length: 17 residues. CDR3 protein: CASSQGGKSSSGNTIYF. For the CDR3, the DNA is TGTGCCAGCAGTCAGGGGGGGAAGAGTTCCTCTGGAAACACCATATATTTT. The variable domain in full, with the rest retrieved from reference TRBV28 and TRBJ1-3, is DVKVTQSSRYLVKRTGEKVFLECVQDMDHENMFWYRQDPGLGLRLIYFSYDVKMKEKGDIPEGYSVSREKKERFSLILESASTNQTSMYLCASSQGGKSSSGNTIYFGEGSWLTVV.

The CDR3 nucleotides are TGTGCCAGCTCACCACAGGGGTTTGGTGAAAAACTGTTTTTT. Protein product: CASSPQGFGEKLFF. The chain links TRBV18 to TRBJ1-4, with D tentatively TRBD1 (5 bases). The CDR3 is 14 amino acids. V lost 1 base to trimming and J lost 7 bases, with 10 bases between them. CDR1 is KGHSH and CDR2 is LQKENI in the germline V gene.

The V call is TRBV4-3, the J call TRBJ1-2; 8 nucleotides line up with TRBD1. Unmatched junction bases numbered 3, after V lost 5 bases and J lost 4 bases. Per germline, CDR1 LGHNA and CDR2 YSLEER. The CDR3 covers 13 residues. The DNA of the CDR3 is TGCGCCAGCAGCGACAGGGGAGTCTATGGCTACACCTTC. Protein product: CASSDRGVYGYTF.

The CDR3 DNA reads as TGTGCCATGCGACAGGGAAACATTCAGTACTTC. It encodes CAMRQGNIQYF. The chain joins TRBV6-5 to TRBJ2-4, with TRBD1 matching over 7 bases. Germline V gives CDR1 MNHEY, CDR2 SVGAGI. The CDR3 runs to 11 residues. Trimming took 10 bases from V and 6 from J; bases not matched to a gene: 3.

This clone turned up a few times. V usage is TRBV28 and J usage is TRBJ2-7; maybe TRBD2 (5 bases). Trimming took 1 base from V and 1 from J, leaving 14 bases between them. Germline assignment: CDR1 MDHEN and CDR2 SYDVKM. CDR3 length equals 16 residues. The CDR3 sequence is CASSLFTVGESYEQYF. CDR3 DNA sequence: TGTGCCAGCAGTTTATTTACAGTCGGGGAATCCTACGAGCAGTACTTC. Using reference TRBV28 and TRBJ2-7 for the parts outside the CDR3, the full variable domain is DVKVTQSSRYLVKRTGEKVFLECVQDMDHENMFWYRQDPGLGLRLIYFSYDVKMKEKGDIPEGYSVSREKKERFSLILESASTNQTSMYLCASSLFTVGESYEQYFGPGTRLTVT.

The rearrangement joins TRBV28 to TRBJ2-7, with 7 bases fitting TRBD1. The trim removed 5 bases at V and 1 base at J, leaving 8 bases unmatched. This CDR3 is 15 amino acids long. Per the germline V gene, CDR1 is MDHEN and CDR2 is SYDVKM. The CDR3 is CASSPQGVVSYEQYF. The CDR3, as DNA: TGTGCCAGCAGTCCGCAGGGGGTTGTTTCCTACGAGCAGTACTTC. The complete variable domain, with remaining parts taken from reference TRBV28 and TRBJ2-7, reads DVKVTQSSRYLVKRTGEKVFLECVQDMDHENMFWYRQDPGLGLRLIYFSYDVKMKEKGDIPEGYSVSREKKERFSLILESASTNQTSMYLCASSPQGVVSYEQYFGPGTRLTVT.

The chain has TRBV7-8 and TRBJ1-5; TRBD1 is a possible D gene (5 bases). Germline CDR1 SGHVS, CDR2 FQNEAQ. This CDR3 contains 14 residues. The V gene lost 1 base and the J gene lost 4 bases, with 8 bases spanning the gap. The CDR3: CASSLVRGNQPQHF. CDR3 DNA: TGTGCCAGCAGCTTAGTCCGGGGGAATCAGCCCCAGCATTTT.

This rearrangement joins TRBV5-5 to TRBJ1-6, with D tentatively TRBD1 (6 bases). Germline-derived CDR1 and CDR2 are SGHKS and YYEKEE (reference sequence). The V and J ends lost 4 bases and 0 bases respectively, with 11 bases between them. CDR3 length equals 16 residues. CDR3 nucleotides: TGTGCCAGCAGCCGACAGGAGAGCTCCTATAATTCACCCCTCCACTTT. This gives the protein CASSRQESSYNSPLHF.

The chain links TRBV2 to TRBJ2-7; 7 positions match TRBD1. The CDR3 loop spans 17 amino acids. J lost 1 base, V lost 7 bases, and 16 bases had no gene match. Looked up from germline, CDR1 is SNHLY and CDR2 is FYNNEI. The CDR3 loop reads CASKINRGTAESYEQYF. CDR3 coding DNA: TGTGCCAGCAAGATTAATAGGGGGACAGCCGAGTCCTACGAGCAGTACTTC.

The genes are TRBV30 and TRBJ1-4, with D possibly being TRBD1 (5 bases). Trimming pared 4 bases from V and 5 bases from J, leaving 11 bases between. This CDR3 contains 13 residues. CDR1 is GTSNPN and CDR2 is SVGIG in the germline V gene (reference sequence). CDR3 in DNA: TGTGCCTGGAATAGGGGAGGGAATGAAAAACTGTTTTTT. It codes for CAWNRGGNEKLFF. The full variable domain, completed using reference TRBV30 and TRBJ1-4, is SQTIHQWPATLVQPVGSPLSLECTVEGTSNPNLYWYRQAAGRGLQLLFYSVGIGQISSEVPQNLSASRPQDRQFILSSKKLLLSDSGFYLCAWNRGGNEKLFFGSGTQLSVL.

The chain joins TRBV12-3 or TRBV12-4 to TRBJ1-2; a weak D match, TRBD1 (5 bases). V was shortened by 4 bases and J by 8 bases, with 14 bases between the two germline ends. This CDR3 spans 13 amino acids. The DNA for the CDR3 is TGTGCCAGCAGTTCCCAGGGCCCCCGAGGCTACACCTTC. It is translated as CASSSQGPRGYTF.

CDR3 coding DNA: TGTGCCTTCTCCGCAGGGCTCGGACAGGGGACTAACTATGGCTACACCTTC. It translates to CAFSAGLGQGTNYGYTF. The chain couples TRBV7-2 to TRBJ1-2; TRBD1 matches 9 bases. This CDR3 comprises 17 residues. CDR1 and CDR2 (germline): SGHTA, FQGNSA. V shed 11 bases and J 0 bases; nucleotides not matched to a gene: 16.

The V call is TRBV19, the J call TRBJ2-7; D tentatively reads TRBD1 or TRBD2 (6 bases each). The V end was cut by 1 base, the J end by 2 bases, with 12 bases between. The CDR3 is made up of 15 amino acids. From germline, CDR1 is LNHDA and CDR2 SQIVND (reference sequence). The CDR3, as DNA: TGTGCCAGTAGTATAGGGGACCGGGGGCCCTACGAGCAGTACTTC. Its protein is CASSIGDRGPYEQYF.

This chain uses TRBV7-9 with TRBJ2-5; 11 bases map to TRBD2. The CDR3 has 15 residues. Unmatched junction bases numbered 6, after V lost 7 bases and J lost 2 bases. Germline-derived CDR1 and CDR2 are SEHNR and FQNEAQ (reference sequence). The CDR3 loop reads CASTPGTSGQETQYF. In nucleotides, the CDR3 is TGTGCCAGCACTCCCGGGACTAGCGGACAAGAGACCCAGTACTTC.

The chain employs TRBV3-1 (or the pseudogene TRBV3-2) and TRBJ1-2, with a weak D call TRBD1 (6 bases). Trimming removed 1 base from V and 8 bases from J, with 23 bases in between. The CDR3 totals 17 residues. Germline lookup yields CDR1 LGHDT and CDR2 YNNKEL (reference sequence). Here the CDR3 reads CASSQVYRSDRLRGYTF. CDR3 nucleotides: TGTGCCAGCAGCCAAGTATATCGGTCCGACAGGCTGCGAGGCTACACCTTC.

The chain is built from TRBV2 and TRBJ2-5; the D is unclear. The V gene lost 6 bases and the J gene lost 5 bases, with 7 bases spanning the gap. The germline V gene encodes CDR1 SNHLY and CDR2 FYNNEI. CDR3 size: 11 residues. The chain's CDR3 is CASRGSETQYF. As DNA, the CDR3 is TGTGCCAGCAGGGGTTCGGAGACCCAGTACTTC. Full variable domain (rest looked up from reference TRBV2 and TRBJ2-5): EPEVTQTPSHQVTQMGQEVILRCVPISNHLYFYWYRQILGQKVEFLVSFYNNEISEKSEIFDDQFSVERPDGSNFTLKIRSTKLEDSAMYFCASRGSETQYFGPGTRLLVL.

V gene TRBV19 combines with J gene TRBJ1-2; TRBD1 is a possible D gene (5 bases). This CDR3 is 12 amino acids long. CDR1 and CDR2 from the germline V gene are LNHDA and SQIVND (reference sequence). The V end was cut by 5 bases, the J end by 6 bases, with 10 bases between. The chain's CDR3 is CASSFPGNGYTF. The DNA for the CDR3 is TGTGCCAGTAGTTTCCCAGGGAATGGCTACACCTTC.

This clone is a singleton in its sample. The J gene is TRBJ2-6, the V gene TRBV11-2; no reliable D call. CDR1 is SGHAT, CDR2 FQNNGV, per germline. V was pared by 0 bases and J by 1 base, with 10 bases between. The CDR3 extends over 17 amino acids. The CDR3 nucleotides read TGTGCCAGCAGCTTAGATTGGGGTAGATCTGGGGCCAACGTCCTGACTTTC. Translation gives CASSLDWGRSGANVLTF.

The chain couples TRBV6-5 to TRBJ1-1; TRBD1 is a possible D gene (5 bases). V gave up 4 bases and J gave up 8 bases, with 8 bases separating them. The CDR3 is 11 residues long. CDR1 MNHEY and CDR2 SVGAGI come from the germline V gene. CDR3 DNA sequence: TGTGCCAGCAGTTCCTGGGGGGAAGCTTTCTTT. Translated: CASSSWGEAFF.

The chain has TRBV5-6 and TRBJ1-2; 10 positions match TRBD1. Trimming at V came to 7 bases and at J to 7 bases, leaving 13 bases not matched to a gene. The length of the CDR3 is 15 residues. Germline CDR1 reads SGHDT; CDR2 reads YYEEEE. Here the CDR3 reads CASVRDRGFRGGYTF. CDR3 nucleotides: TGTGCCAGCGTCCGGGACAGGGGCTTCCGGGGTGGCTACACCTTC.

CDR3 in DNA: TGTGCCAGCAGCCGACAGGGCCTCTCTGGAAACACCATATATTTT. Its protein is CASSRQGLSGNTIYF. The chain carries TRBV5-4 and TRBJ1-3, with TRBD1 identical over 7 bases. J gave up 0 bases and V 4 bases, and 4 bases lay outside the gene matches. The germline gives CDR1 SGHNT, CDR2 YYREEE (reference sequence). The CDR3 consists of 15 residues. Together with reference TRBV5-4 and TRBJ1-3, the CDR3 gives the full variable domain: ETGVTQSPTHLIKTRGQQVTLRCSSQSGHNTVSWYQQALGQGPQFIFQYYREEENGRGNFPPRFSGLQFPNYSSELNVNALELDDSALYLCASSRQGLSGNTIYFGEGSWLTVV.

V is TRBV2 and J is TRBJ1-3; 7 bases map to TRBD1. Germline V lookup: CDR1 SNHLY, CDR2 FYNNEI. The V gene end was trimmed by 7 bases and the J gene end by 5 bases; junction bases not matched to a gene: 20. This CDR3 spans 18 amino acids. CDR3 amino acids: CASMMGGAGGPHRNTIYF. In DNA form, the CDR3 reads TGTGCCAGCATGATGGGAGGCGCAGGGGGTCCTCATAGAAACACCATATATTTT.